Presented here are 7 T cell receptor beta chains from one specimen sequenced in a study of blood T cell repertoires in COVID-19. The table came from immunoSEQ multiplex PCR; TCRdb's copy has only in-frame clones and leaves some out. The sample carries just under 60,000 clones, around 88% recorded once. The sample comprised peripheral blood. Source of these receptors: a man between 60 and 75 years old with acute or convalescent COVID-19.

V and J are TRBV5-6 and TRBJ1-2; weak D call: TRBD1 (5 bases). Germline CDR1 is SGHDT and CDR2 is YYEEEE. The V and J ends lost 4 bases and 2 bases respectively, with 9 bases between them. The CDR3 runs to 13 residues. DNA of the CDR3: TGTGCCAGCAGCGCGGGGGTAAACTATGGCTACACCTTC. It codes for CASSAGVNYGYTF.

The chain has TRBV6-4 and TRBJ2-1, with D possibly TRBD2 on 6 matching bases. The CDR3 runs to 16 residues. The germline V gene encodes CDR1 MRHNA and CDR2 SNTAGT. The V end lost 9 bases, the J end lost 0 bases, and 18 bases lay between the germline ends. CDR3 nucleotides: TGTGCCAGTACTAGCAACCACCCAAGCTCCTACAATGAGCAGTTCTTC. Translated, it gives CASTSNHPSSYNEQFF.

The rearrangement uses TRBV10-3 and TRBJ2-1; D perhaps matches TRBD2 (5 bases). Germline loops: CDR1 ENHRY, CDR2 SYGVKD. The CDR3 contains 15 residues. V lost 2 bases, J lost 0 bases, and 8 bases lay in between. The CDR3 DNA follows: TGTGCCATCAGTGAGGGTGGGAGCTCCTACAATGAGCAGTTCTTC. Translation gives CAISEGGSSYNEQFF.

CDR3 coding DNA: TGTGCCAGCAGCAGGGGTAGCAATCAGCCCCAGCATTTT. This translates into CASSRGSNQPQHF. V and J are TRBV28 and TRBJ1-5; TRBD1 is a possible D gene (6 bases). V lost 6 bases to trimming and J lost 0 bases, with 6 bases between them. This CDR3 spans 13 amino acids. The germline V gene encodes CDR1 MDHEN and CDR2 SYDVKM.

In its sample, this clone was seen a few times. J is TRBJ2-7 and V is TRBV6-6; 10 bases are shared with TRBD2. Germline-derived CDR1 and CDR2 are MNHNY and SVGAGI (reference sequence). With 4 bases clipped from V and 4 bases from J, the junction kept 7 bases outside the gene matches. The length of the CDR3 is 15 residues. CDR3 in amino acids: CASSWGQREGYEQYF. The CDR3 region has the DNA TGTGCCAGCAGTTGGGGGCAGCGGGAGGGTTACGAGCAGTACTTC.

V is TRBV5-1 and J is TRBJ1-2; 7 bases map to TRBD1. Germline trimming cut 2 bases from V and 8 bases from J; bases unmatched to any gene: 9. The length of the CDR3 is 14 residues. Per germline, CDR1 SGHRS and CDR2 YFSETQ. Written as DNA, the CDR3 is TGCGCCAGCAGCTTCCTTACAGGGGCTAGAGGCTACACCTTC. Amino acid sequence: CASSFLTGARGYTF.

The V gene is TRBV28, the J gene TRBJ1-2, with D unclear. In germline, CDR1 is MDHEN, CDR2 SYDVKM. This CDR3 contains 16 residues. Trimming left V 3 bases short and J 0 bases short, with 14 bases between. The DNA of the CDR3 is TGTGCCAGCAGTTTTCTTTTCCGGAGAGCTAACTATGGCTACACCTTC. Its translation is CASSFLFRRANYGYTF.